This TCR beta chain is drawn from a study of blood T cell repertoires in COVID-19. Study-wide background: Italy, Spain and the United States were the sources of the convalescent and acute COVID-19 samples. The analysed material was cDNA or gDNA that came from T cells, B-cell-depleted T cells, or PBMCs.

Authors' data handling: Reference gene primer amplification yielded estimated nucleated cell counts. TCRdb's table, derived via immunoSEQ multiplex PCR, lists solely in-frame clones and lacks some. V, J and clone size derive from that table, while D and trimming were established from the DNA sequence. The sample includes under 350,000 clones, 75% to 85% of them seen just once. This CDR3 is 13 amino acids long. The V and J ends lost 5 bases and 10 bases respectively, with 17 bases between them. Germline values: CDR1 MNHEY, CDR2 SMNVEV (reference sequence). The receptor's source is a human donor in a cohort sampled during active COVID-19. The source material was peripheral blood. The chain recombines TRBV27 with TRBJ1-1; D unclear. The CDR3 DNA reads TGTGCCAGCAGTCCCCTAGAGGTAGGAGTAGCTTTCTTT. Protein sequence: CASSPLEVGVAFF.